This T cell receptor (beta chain) emerged from a study of early T cells in non-severe SARS-CoV-2 infection. Each CDR3 protein gets one entry after TCRdb re-called the 5' RACE reads with MiXCR. Among some 63,000 distinct CDR3 sequences listed, 13% were seen once. Comment on this clonotype: A much bigger clone sits one base away, suggesting this may be a read error.

This clonotype originated in an adult who was a healthcare worker with PCR-confirmed SARS-CoV-2 infection or an uninfected control (not recorded which). The sample was whole blood.

CDR3 amino acids: CASSLGDGGTEAFF. CDR3 bases: TGTGCCAGCTCGCTCGGGGACGGGGGCACTGAAGCTTTCTTT. V is TRBV18 and J is TRBJ1-1, with D possibly matching TRBD1 (5 bases). The V end lost 6 bases, the J end lost 4 bases, and 15 bases lay between the germline ends. Germline CDR1 is KGHSH and CDR2 is LQKENI. This CDR3 is built from 14 residues.